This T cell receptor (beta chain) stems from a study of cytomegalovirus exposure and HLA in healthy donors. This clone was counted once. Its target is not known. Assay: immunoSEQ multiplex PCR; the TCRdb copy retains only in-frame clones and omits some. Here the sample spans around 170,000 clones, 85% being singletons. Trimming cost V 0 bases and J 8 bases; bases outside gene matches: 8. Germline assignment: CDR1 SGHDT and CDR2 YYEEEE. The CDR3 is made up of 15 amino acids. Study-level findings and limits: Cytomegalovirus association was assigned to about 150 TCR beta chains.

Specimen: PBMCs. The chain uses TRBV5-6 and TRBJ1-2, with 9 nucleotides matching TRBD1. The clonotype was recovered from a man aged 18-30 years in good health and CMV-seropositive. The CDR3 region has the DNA TGTGCCAGCAGCTTGGAAGGGACAGGGCACCGCGGCTACACCTTC. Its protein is CASSLEGTGHRGYTF.